This T cell receptor (beta chain) was recorded in a study of T cell responses to AZD1222 COVID-19 vaccine. Study details: Second doses were pooled across both intervals (about 4 or about 12 weeks).

On this clone itself: Its target is unknown.

TCRdb's copy holds only in-frame clones and misses some; the assay was immunoSEQ multiplex PCR. The sample yields about 120,000 clones, less than 90% seen once. Study-wide findings and caveats: The donor cohort was predominantly white British with a female majority, and clonal diversity may have been underestimated. Epitopes outside B.1.351 and B.1.1.7 mutated regions reportedly drew nearly half of spike TCRs. Researchers report vaccine-associated CD4 TCRs spanning spike, with dominance at 160-218 and 743-854.

V shed 5 bases, J shed 7 bases, and the junction held 9 bases outside the gene matches. The CDR3 consists of 14 residues. Germline V CDR1 and CDR2: SEHNR, FQNEAQ (reference sequence). This TCR came from an adult in good health. The sample consisted of peripheral blood, taken on day 0 of AZD1222 vaccination. This chain connects TRBV7-9 to TRBJ2-3, with 7 bases aligning to TRBD2. CDR3 in amino acids: CASSPSGAPYTQYF. CDR3 in DNA: TGTGCCAGCAGCCCTAGCGGAGCCCCGTATACGCAGTATTTT.